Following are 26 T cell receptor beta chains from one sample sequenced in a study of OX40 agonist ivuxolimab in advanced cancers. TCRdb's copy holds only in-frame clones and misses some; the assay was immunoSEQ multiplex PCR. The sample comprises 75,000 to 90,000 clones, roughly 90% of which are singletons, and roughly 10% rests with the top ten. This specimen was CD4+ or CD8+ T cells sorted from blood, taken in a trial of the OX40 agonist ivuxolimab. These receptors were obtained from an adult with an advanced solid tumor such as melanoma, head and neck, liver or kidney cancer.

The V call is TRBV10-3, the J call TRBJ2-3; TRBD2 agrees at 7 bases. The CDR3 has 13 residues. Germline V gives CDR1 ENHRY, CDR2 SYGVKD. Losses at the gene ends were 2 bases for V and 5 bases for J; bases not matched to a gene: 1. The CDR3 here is CAISEEREDTQYF. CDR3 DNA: TGTGCCATCAGTGAGGAGCGGGAAGATACGCAGTATTTT.

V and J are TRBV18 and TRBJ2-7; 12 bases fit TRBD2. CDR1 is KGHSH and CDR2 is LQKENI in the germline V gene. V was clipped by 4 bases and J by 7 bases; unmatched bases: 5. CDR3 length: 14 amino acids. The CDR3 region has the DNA TGTGCCAGCTCACTACTAGCGGGAGGCAGAGAGCAGTACTTC. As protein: CASSLLAGGREQYF.

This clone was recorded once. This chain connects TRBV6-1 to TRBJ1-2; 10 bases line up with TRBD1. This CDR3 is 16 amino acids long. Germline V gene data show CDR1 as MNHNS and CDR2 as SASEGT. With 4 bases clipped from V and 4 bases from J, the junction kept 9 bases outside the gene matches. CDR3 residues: CASSAVGTGDGYGYTF. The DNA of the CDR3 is TGTGCCAGCAGTGCGGTGGGGACAGGGGACGGCTATGGCTACACCTTC.

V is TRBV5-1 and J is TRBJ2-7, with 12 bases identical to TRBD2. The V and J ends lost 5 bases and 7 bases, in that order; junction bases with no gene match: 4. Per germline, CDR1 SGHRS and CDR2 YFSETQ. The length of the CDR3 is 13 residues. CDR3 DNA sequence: TGCGCCAGCAGACTAGCGGGAGGAAGAGAGCAGTACTTC. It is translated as CASRLAGGREQYF.

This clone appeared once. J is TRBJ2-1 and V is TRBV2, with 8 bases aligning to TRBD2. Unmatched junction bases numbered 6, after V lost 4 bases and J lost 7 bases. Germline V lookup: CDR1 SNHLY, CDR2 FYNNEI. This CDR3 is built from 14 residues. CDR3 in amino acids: CASSASGSLNEQFF. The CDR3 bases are TGTGCCAGCAGTGCCAGCGGGAGTTTGAATGAGCAGTTCTTC.

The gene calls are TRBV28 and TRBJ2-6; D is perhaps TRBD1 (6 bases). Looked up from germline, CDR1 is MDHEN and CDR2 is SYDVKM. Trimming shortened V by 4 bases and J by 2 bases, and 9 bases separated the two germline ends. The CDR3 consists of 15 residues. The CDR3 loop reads CASSSYRAGANVLTF. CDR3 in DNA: TGTGCCAGCAGTTCCTACAGGGCTGGGGCCAACGTCCTGACTTTC.

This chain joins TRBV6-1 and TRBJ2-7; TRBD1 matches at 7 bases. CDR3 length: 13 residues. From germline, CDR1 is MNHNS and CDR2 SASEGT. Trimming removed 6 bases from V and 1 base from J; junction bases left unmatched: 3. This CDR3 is CASRMGQSYEQYF. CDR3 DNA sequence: TGTGCCAGCAGGATGGGACAGTCCTACGAGCAGTACTTC.

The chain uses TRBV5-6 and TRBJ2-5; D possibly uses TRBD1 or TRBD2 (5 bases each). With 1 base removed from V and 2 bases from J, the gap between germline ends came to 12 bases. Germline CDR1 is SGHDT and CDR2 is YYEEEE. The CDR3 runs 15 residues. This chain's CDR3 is CASSLRLGPQETQYF. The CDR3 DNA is TGTGCCAGCAGCTTGAGGTTGGGACCGCAAGAGACCCAGTACTTC.

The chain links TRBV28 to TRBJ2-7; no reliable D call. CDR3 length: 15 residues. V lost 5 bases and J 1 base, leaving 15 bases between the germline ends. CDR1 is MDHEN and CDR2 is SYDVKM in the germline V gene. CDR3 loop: CASSPRTFESYEQYF. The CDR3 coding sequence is TGTGCCAGCAGTCCCAGGACCTTCGAATCCTACGAGCAGTACTTC. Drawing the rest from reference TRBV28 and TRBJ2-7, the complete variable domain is DVKVTQSSRYLVKRTGEKVFLECVQDMDHENMFWYRQDPGLGLRLIYFSYDVKMKEKGDIPEGYSVSREKKERFSLILESASTNQTSMYLCASSPRTFESYEQYFGPGTRLTVT.

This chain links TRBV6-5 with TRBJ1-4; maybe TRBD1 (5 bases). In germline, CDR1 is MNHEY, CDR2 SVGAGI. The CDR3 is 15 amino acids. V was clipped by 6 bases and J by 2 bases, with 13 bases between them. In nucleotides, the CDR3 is TGTGCCAGCAGGCTATCGTGGGGCACTAATGAAAAACTGTTTTTT. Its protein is CASRLSWGTNEKLFF.

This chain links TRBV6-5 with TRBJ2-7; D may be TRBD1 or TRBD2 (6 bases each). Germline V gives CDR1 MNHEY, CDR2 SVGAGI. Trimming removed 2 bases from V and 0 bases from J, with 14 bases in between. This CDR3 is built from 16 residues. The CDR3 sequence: CASSYGGGQLSYEQYF. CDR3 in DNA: TGTGCCAGCAGTTACGGAGGGGGGCAGCTCTCCTACGAGCAGTACTTC.

CDR3 residues: CASSSGTGRLNQPQHF. The CDR3 coding sequence is TGTGCCAGCTCCTCCGGGACAGGAAGATTAAATCAGCCCCAGCATTTT. This rearrangement joins TRBV18 to TRBJ1-5, with 8 bases matching TRBD1. J was trimmed by 4 bases and V by 6 bases; bases with no gene match: 11. This CDR3 spans 16 amino acids. Germline-derived CDR1 and CDR2 are KGHSH and LQKENI.

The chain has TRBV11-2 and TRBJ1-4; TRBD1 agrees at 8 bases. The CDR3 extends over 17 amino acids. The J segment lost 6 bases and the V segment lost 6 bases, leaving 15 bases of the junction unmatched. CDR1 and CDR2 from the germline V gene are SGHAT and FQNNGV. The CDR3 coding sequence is TGTGCCAGCAGTCCGAGAGTTTCCAGGGGGCGTGATGAAAAACTGTTTTTT. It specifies CASSPRVSRGRDEKLFF.

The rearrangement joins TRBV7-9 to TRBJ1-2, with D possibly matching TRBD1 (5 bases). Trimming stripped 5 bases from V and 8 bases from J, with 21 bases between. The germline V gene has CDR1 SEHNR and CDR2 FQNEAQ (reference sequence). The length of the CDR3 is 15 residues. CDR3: CASSPGGTTLPGYTF. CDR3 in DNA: TGTGCCAGCAGCCCCGGCGGGACCACATTACCGGGCTACACCTTC. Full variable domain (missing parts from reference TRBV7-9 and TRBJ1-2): DTGVSQNPRHKITKRGQNVTFRCDPISEHNRLYWYRQTLGQGPEFLTYFQNEAQLEKSRLLSDRFSAERPKGSFSTLEIQRTEQGDSAMYLCASSPGGTTLPGYTFGSGTRLTVV.

In nucleotides, the CDR3 is TGTGCCAGCAGCGCGAGGGGGGGCCTTATCTACGAGCAGTACTTC. It encodes CASSARGGLIYEQYF. This chain links TRBV9 with TRBJ2-7; a possible D gene is TRBD2 (7 bases). Trimming left V 3 bases short and J 3 bases short, with 16 bases between. The germline CDR1 and CDR2 sequences are SGDLS and YYNGEE. The CDR3 is made up of 15 amino acids.

CDR3 in DNA: TGTGCCAGTAGTATCAGGCCTATGAACACTGAAGCTTTCTTT. This gives the protein CASSIRPMNTEAFF. This chain joins TRBV19 and TRBJ1-1; D call uncertain. The V end lost 3 bases, the J end lost 0 bases, and 8 bases lay between the germline ends. Per germline, CDR1 LNHDA and CDR2 SQIVND (reference sequence). This CDR3 has 14 residues.

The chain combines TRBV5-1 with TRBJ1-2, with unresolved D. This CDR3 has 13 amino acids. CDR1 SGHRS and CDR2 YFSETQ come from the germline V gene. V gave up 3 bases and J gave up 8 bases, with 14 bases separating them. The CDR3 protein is CASSSTRRSGYTF. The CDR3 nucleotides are TGCGCCAGCAGCTCGACCCGGCGAAGCGGCTACACCTTC.

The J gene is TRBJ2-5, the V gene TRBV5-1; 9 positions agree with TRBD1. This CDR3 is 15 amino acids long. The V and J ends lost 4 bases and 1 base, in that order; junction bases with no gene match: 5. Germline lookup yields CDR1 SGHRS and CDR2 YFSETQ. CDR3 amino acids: CASSPGQGFQETQYF. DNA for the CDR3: TGCGCCAGCAGCCCGGGACAGGGCTTCCAAGAGACCCAGTACTTC.

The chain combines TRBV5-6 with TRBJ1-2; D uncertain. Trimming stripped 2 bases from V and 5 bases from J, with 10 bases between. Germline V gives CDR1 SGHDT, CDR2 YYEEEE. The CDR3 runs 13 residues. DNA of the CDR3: TGTGCCAGCAGCTTTTATTCCGAGTATGGCTACACCTTC. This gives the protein CASSFYSEYGYTF. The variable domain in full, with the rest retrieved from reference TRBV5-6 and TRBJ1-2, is DAGVTQSPTHLIKTRGQQVTLRCSPKSGHDTVSWYQQALGQGPQFIFQYYEEEERQRGNFPDRFSGHQFPNYSSELNVNALLLGDSALYLCASSFYSEYGYTFGSGTRLTVV.

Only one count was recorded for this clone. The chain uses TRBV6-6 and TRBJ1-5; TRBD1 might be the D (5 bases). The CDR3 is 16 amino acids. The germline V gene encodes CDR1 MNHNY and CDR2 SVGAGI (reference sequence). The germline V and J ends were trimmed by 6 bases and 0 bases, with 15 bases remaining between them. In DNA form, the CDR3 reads TGTGCCAGCAGAACCGGGACCCCATATAGCAATCAGCCCCAGCATTTT. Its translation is CASRTGTPYSNQPQHF.

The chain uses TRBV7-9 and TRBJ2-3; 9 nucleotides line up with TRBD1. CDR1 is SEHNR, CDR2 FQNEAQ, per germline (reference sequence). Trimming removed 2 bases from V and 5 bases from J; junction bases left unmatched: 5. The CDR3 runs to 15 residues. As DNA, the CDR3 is TGTGCCAGCAGCTTACAGACAGGGGGTTTAGATACGCAGTATTTT. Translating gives CASSLQTGGLDTQYF.

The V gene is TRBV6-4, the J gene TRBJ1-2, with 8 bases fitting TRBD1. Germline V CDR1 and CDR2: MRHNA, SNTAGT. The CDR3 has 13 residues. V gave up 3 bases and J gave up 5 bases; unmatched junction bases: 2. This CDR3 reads CASSEQGGYGYTF. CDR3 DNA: TGTGCCAGCAGTGAACAGGGGGGGTATGGCTACACCTTC.

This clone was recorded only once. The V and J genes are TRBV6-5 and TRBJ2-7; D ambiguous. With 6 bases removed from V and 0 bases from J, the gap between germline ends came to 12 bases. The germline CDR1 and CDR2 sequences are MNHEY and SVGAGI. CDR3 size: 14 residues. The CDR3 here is CASRPQRSSYEQYF. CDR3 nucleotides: TGTGCCAGCAGACCCCAGCGTTCCTCCTACGAGCAGTACTTC.

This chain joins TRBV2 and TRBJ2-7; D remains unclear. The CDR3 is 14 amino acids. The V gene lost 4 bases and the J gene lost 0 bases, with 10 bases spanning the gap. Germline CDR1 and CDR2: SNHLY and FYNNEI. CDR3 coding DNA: TGTGCCAGCAGTGCACTTATTATCTCCTACGAGCAGTACTTC. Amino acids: CASSALIISYEQYF.

CDR3 residues: CASSLPSGAMEQFF. The DNA for the CDR3 is TGCGCCAGCAGCTTGCCGTCAGGGGCGATGGAGCAGTTCTTC. The genes are TRBV5-1 and TRBJ2-1; D is perhaps TRBD1 (6 bases). Per the germline V gene, CDR1 is SGHRS and CDR2 is YFSETQ. V was shortened by 1 base and J by 10 bases, with 15 bases between the two germline ends. The CDR3 totals 14 residues.

CDR3: CASSQVGLAAYNEQFF. As DNA, the CDR3 is TGCGCCAGCAGCCAGGTAGGACTAGCGGCCTACAATGAGCAGTTCTTC. The V gene is TRBV4-1, the J gene TRBJ2-1; TRBD2 aligns across 10 bases. There are 16 residues in the CDR3. The J segment lost 2 bases and the V segment lost 3 bases, leaving 4 bases of the junction unmatched. CDR1 and CDR2 (germline): MGHRA, YSYEKL.